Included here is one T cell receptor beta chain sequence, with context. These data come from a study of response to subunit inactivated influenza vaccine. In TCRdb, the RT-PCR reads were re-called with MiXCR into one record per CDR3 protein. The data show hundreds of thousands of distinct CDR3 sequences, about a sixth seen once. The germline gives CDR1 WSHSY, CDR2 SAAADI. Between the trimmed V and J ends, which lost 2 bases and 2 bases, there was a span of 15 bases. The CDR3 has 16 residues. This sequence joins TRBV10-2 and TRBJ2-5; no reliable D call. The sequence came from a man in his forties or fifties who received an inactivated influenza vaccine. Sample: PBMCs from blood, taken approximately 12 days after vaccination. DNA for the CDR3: TGCGCCAGCAGTGAGACCTTGGGGTATTTACAAGAGACCCAGTACTTC. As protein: CASSETLGYLQETQYF.